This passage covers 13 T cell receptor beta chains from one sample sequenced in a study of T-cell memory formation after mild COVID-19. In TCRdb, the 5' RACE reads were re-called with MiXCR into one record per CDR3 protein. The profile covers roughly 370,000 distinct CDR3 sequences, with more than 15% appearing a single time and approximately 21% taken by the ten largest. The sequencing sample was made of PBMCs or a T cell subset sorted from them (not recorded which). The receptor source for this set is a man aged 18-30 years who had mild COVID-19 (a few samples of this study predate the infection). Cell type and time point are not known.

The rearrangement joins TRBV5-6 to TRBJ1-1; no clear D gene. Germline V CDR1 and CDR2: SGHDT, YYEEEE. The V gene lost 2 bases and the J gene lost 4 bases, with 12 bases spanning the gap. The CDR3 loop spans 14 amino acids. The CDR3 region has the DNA TGTGCCAGCAGCTTAGTCCCCTCGGGCACTGAAGCTTTCTTT. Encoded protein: CASSLVPSGTEAFF.

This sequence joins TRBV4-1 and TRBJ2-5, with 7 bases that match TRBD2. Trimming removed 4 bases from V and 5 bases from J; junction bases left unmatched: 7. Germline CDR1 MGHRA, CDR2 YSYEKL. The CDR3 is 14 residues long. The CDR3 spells CASSRRERVETQYF. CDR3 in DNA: TGCGCCAGCAGCCGGCGGGAGAGGGTTGAGACCCAGTACTTC.

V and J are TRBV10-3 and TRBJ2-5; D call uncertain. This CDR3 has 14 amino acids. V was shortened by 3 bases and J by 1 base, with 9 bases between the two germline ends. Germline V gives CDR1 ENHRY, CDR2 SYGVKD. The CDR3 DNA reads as TGTGCCATCAGTGACGAACCCCGCCAAGAGACCCAGTACTTC. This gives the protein CAISDEPRQETQYF.

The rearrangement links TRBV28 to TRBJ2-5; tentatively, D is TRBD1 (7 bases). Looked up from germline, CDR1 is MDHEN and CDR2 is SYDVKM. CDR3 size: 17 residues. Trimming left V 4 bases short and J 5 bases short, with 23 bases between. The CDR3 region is CASSSGSTGRYRETQYF. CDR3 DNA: TGTGCCAGCAGTTCTGGATCGACAGGGAGGTATAGGGAGACCCAGTACTTC.

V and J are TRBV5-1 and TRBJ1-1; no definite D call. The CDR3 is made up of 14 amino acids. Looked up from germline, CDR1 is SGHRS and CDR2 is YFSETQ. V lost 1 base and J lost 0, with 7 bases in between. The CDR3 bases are TGCGCCAGCAGCTTGTTCAACATGAACACTGAAGCTTTCTTT. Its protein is CASSLFNMNTEAFF.

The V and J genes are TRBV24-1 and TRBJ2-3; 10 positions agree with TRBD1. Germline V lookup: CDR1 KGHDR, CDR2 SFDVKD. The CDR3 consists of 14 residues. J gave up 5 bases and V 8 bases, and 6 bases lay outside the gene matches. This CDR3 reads CATKTDRGQDTQYF. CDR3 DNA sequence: TGTGCCACCAAGACAGACAGGGGGCAAGATACGCAGTATTTT.

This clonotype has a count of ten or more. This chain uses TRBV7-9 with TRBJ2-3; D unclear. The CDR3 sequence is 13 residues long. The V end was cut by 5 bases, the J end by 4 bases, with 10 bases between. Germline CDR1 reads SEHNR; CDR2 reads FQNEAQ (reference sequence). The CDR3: CASSPRTADTQYF. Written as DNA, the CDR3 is TGTGCCAGCAGCCCCAGGACCGCAGATACGCAGTATTTT.

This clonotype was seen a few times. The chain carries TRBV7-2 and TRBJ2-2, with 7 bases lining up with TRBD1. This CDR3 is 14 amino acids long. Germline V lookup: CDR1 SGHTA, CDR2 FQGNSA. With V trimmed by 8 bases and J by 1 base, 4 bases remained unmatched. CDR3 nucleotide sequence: TGTGCCAGCTTACGGACAGGGAACACCGGGGAGCTGTTTTTT. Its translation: CASLRTGNTGELFF.

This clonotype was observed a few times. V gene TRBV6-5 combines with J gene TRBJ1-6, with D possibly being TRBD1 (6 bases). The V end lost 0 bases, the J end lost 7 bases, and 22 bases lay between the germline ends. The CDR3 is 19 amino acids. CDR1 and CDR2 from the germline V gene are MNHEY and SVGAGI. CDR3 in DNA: TGTGCCAGCAGTTACTCGCCGGGACAAGGTCGTCTAGGGAATTCACCCCTCCACTTT. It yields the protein CASSYSPGQGRLGNSPLHF.

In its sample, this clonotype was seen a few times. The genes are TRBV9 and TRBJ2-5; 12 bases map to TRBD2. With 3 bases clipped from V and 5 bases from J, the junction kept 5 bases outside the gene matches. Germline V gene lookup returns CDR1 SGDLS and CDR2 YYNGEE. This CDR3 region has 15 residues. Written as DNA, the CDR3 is TGTGCCAGCAGCGAGGACCTAGCGGGGGGGGAGACCCAGTACTTC. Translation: CASSEDLAGGETQYF.

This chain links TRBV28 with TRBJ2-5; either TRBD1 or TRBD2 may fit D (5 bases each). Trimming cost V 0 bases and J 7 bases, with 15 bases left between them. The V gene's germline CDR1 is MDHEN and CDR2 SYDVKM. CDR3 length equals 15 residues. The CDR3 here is CASSLWRDGRATQYF. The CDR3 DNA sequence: TGTGCCAGCAGTTTATGGAGGGACGGGCGGGCGACCCAGTACTTC.

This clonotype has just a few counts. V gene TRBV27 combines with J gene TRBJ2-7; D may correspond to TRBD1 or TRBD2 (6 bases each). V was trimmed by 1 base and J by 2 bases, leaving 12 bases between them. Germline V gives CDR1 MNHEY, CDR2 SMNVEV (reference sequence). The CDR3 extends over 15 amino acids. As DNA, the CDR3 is TGTGCCAGCAGTTTATTAGGGGGGCAGCCCTACGAGCAGTACTTC. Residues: CASSLLGGQPYEQYF.

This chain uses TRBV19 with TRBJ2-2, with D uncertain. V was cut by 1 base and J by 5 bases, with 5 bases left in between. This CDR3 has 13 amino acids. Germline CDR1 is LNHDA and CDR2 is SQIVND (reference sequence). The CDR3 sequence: CASSIVRTGELFF. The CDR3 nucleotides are TGTGCCAGTAGTATAGTAAGGACCGGGGAGCTGTTTTTT.